The 27 T cell receptor beta chains presented below share a single source sample, sequenced in a study of CD8 T cells in ankylosing spondylitis (dated by TCRdb to the late 2010s). Points the paper makes about the study in general: A TCR beta motif made up of several highly homologous amino acid variants appeared to be characteristic of blood from ankylosing spondylitis patients.

Their antigens are not known. The library came from 5' RACE. TCRdb shows the sequencer as Illumina HiSeq 2500. TCRdb passed the public sequencing reads through fastp at Q25 and MiXCR, retaining productive beta sequences. Rows are unified per CDR3 protein, each entry keeping the most common DNA and genes. This sample is represented by approximately 540,000 distinct CDR3 sequences; more than 9.5% of them were singletons. The biggest ten clones account for 6.8% of the sample. The sample was blood, either unsorted or a sorted T cell fraction (not recorded which). The receptors originated from a male donor with ankylosing spondylitis.

This clonotype has ten or more counts. The J gene is TRBJ1-2, the V gene TRBV5-1; D is unclear. Trimming pared 3 bases from V and 3 bases from J, leaving 9 bases between. Per germline, CDR1 SGHRS and CDR2 YFSETQ. The CDR3 is 13 amino acids. The DNA for the CDR3 is TGCGCCAGCAGCTCAGAACTTGACTATGGCTACACCTTC. This gives the protein CASSSELDYGYTF. The full variable domain, with the rest looked up from reference TRBV5-1 and TRBJ1-2, is KAGVTQTPRYLIKTRGQQVTLSCSPISGHRSVSWYQQTPGQGLQFLFEYFSETQRNKGNFPGRFSGRQFSNSRSEMNVSTLELGDSALYLCASSSELDYGYTFGSGTRLTVV.

The chain employs TRBV29-1 and TRBJ2-7; 8 bases are a match to TRBD2. The length of the CDR3 is 13 residues. The junction had 2 bases not matched to a gene; V was cut back by 4 bases and J by 0 bases. Germline values: CDR1 SQVTM, CDR2 ANQGSEA. The CDR3: CSVAGTSSYEQYF. The CDR3 DNA follows: TGCAGCGTTGCCGGGACTAGCTCCTACGAGCAGTACTTC.

The J gene is TRBJ1-1, the V gene TRBV7-8, with a possible D match to TRBD1 (5 bases). Germline V gives CDR1 SGHVS, CDR2 FQNEAQ. Trimming stripped 5 bases from V and 3 bases from J, with 19 bases between. This CDR3 has 16 residues. The CDR3 region has the DNA TGTGCCAGCAGCGGCCGGGACCCTAGGGCGGACACTGAAGCTTTCTTT. The encoded protein is CASSGRDPRADTEAFF.

This clonotype was seen a handful of times. The CDR3 here is CASSPRQGSPLHF. Written as DNA, the CDR3 is TGTGCCAGCAGCCCCCGACAGGGATCACCCCTCCACTTT. This chain joins TRBV3-1 and TRBJ1-6; 7 bases align to TRBD1. CDR3 length: 13 residues. Losses at the gene ends were 4 bases for V and 10 bases for J; bases not matched to a gene: 4. Looked up from germline, CDR1 is LGHDT and CDR2 is YNNKEL (reference sequence).

This clonotype was recorded many times. CDR3 sequence: CSVEDGSRVQFF. The CDR3 nucleotides are TGCAGCGTTGAAGATGGGTCAAGAGTGCAGTTCTTC. The rearrangement joins TRBV29-1 to TRBJ2-1; D gene ambiguous. The germline gives CDR1 SQVTM, CDR2 ANQGSEA. This CDR3 comprises 12 residues. Trimming cost V 0 bases and J 12 bases, with 12 bases left between them.

There are a few counts of this clonotype. This chain joins TRBV12-3 or TRBV12-4 and TRBJ2-3; D is possibly TRBD2 (5 bases). Trimming removed 5 bases at V and 5 bases at J, with 11 bases between. The CDR3 covers 13 residues. The DNA for the CDR3 is TGTGCCAGCAGTCCATTGGGGAGAGATACGCAGTATTTT. It specifies CASSPLGRDTQYF.

This clonotype has a handful of counts. It may be a read error: a sequence one base away is much more abundant. The chain is built from TRBV4-2 and TRBJ2-1; D gene uncertain. Germline V gene data show CDR1 as LGHNA and CDR2 as YNFKEQ. The CDR3 loop spans 12 amino acids. With 8 bases removed from V and 2 bases from J, the gap between germline ends came to 7 bases. CDR3 loop: CASGETYNEQFF. CDR3 nucleotide sequence: TGTGCCAGCGGAGAAACCTACAATGAGCAGTTCTTC.

This clonotype was seen more than once but under ten times. This sequence joins TRBV2 and TRBJ2-2; 13 bases map to TRBD2. The CDR3 contains 18 residues. With V trimmed by 6 bases and J by 6 bases, 13 bases remained unmatched. Germline lookup yields CDR1 SNHLY and CDR2 FYNNEI. CDR3 in DNA: TGTGCCAGCAGCCTCCGGGGACTAGCGGGACTGAGGGCCGGGGAGCTGTTTTTT. Its translation is CASSLRGLAGLRAGELFF.

The chain joins TRBV19 to TRBJ1-5; D perhaps matches TRBD1 (5 bases). V was trimmed by 2 bases and J by 1 base, leaving 9 bases between them. The CDR3 loop spans 15 amino acids. Germline V gives CDR1 LNHDA, CDR2 SQIVND (reference sequence). The CDR3 coding sequence is TGTGCCAGTAGTATATGGGGGGGGAGCAATCAGCCCCAGCATTTT. Protein sequence: CASSIWGGSNQPQHF.

This clonotype was counted a few times. Here the CDR3 DNA reads TGTGCCAGCAGTTCGGGGACAGGAGTTTTTGGCTATGGCTACACCTTC. Protein product: CASSSGTGVFGYGYTF. The J gene is TRBJ1-2, the V gene TRBV27; 8 positions agree with TRBD1. V was pared by 4 bases and J by 4 bases, with 11 bases of the junction left unmatched. There are 16 residues in the CDR3. From germline, CDR1 is MNHEY and CDR2 SMNVEV (reference sequence).

This clonotype was detected only a few times. The chain links TRBV10-2 to TRBJ2-7; the match to TRBD2 covers 7 bases. This CDR3 has 12 residues. J lost 11 bases, V lost 3 bases, and 7 bases had no gene match. Germline CDR1 and CDR2: WSHSY and SAAADI. CDR3 region: CASSDGRDWEYF. The CDR3 DNA sequence: TGCGCCAGCAGTGATGGGAGGGATTGGGAGTACTTC.

Only a few counts were recorded for this clonotype. V gene TRBV12-3 or TRBV12-4 combines with J gene TRBJ2-7; D is possibly TRBD2 (5 bases). Deletions cut 5 bases from V and 0 bases from J, with 11 bases between. CDR3 length equals 14 residues. DNA for the CDR3: TGTGCCAGCAGTCAATACGGACTCTCCTACGAGCAGTACGTC. Protein sequence: CASSQYGLSYEQYV.

V gene TRBV29-1 combines with J gene TRBJ2-1, with D perhaps matching TRBD1 or TRBD2 (5 bases each). Trimming stripped 5 bases from V and 0 bases from J, with 11 bases between. The CDR3 runs to 14 residues. Germline assignment: CDR1 SQVTM and CDR2 ANQGSEA. CDR3 DNA: TGCAGCGTTCTTGGGGGAACCTCCTACAATGAGCAGTTCTTC. As protein: CSVLGGTSYNEQFF.

V and J are TRBV2 and TRBJ2-5, with D possibly matching TRBD1 (5 bases). Germline V gene data show CDR1 as SNHLY and CDR2 as FYNNEI. With 0 bases removed from V and 5 bases from J, the gap between germline ends came to 16 bases. CDR3 length: 16 residues. The CDR3 bases are TGTGCCAGCAGTGAAGCAAGTTGGGGCAGCTTGGAGACCCAGTACTTC. Its translation: CASSEASWGSLETQYF. The full variable domain, in which reference TRBV2 and TRBJ2-5 provide the parts outside the CDR3, is EPEVTQTPSHQVTQMGQEVILRCVPISNHLYFYWYRQILGQKVEFLVSFYNNEISEKSEIFDDQFSVERPDGSNFTLKIRSTKLEDSAMYFCASSEASWGSLETQYFGPGTRLLVL.

The count of this clonotype is one. V is TRBV18 and J is TRBJ2-7; 7 positions agree with TRBD2. Unmatched junction bases numbered 10, after V lost 6 bases and J lost 2 bases. Germline CDR1 reads KGHSH; CDR2 reads LQKENI. The CDR3 sequence is 15 residues long. DNA of the CDR3: TGTGCCAGCTCTCGAAGGGGACTAACGACCTACGAGCAGTACTTC. This encodes CASSRRGLTTYEQYF.

The chain employs TRBV10-3 and TRBJ1-4, with unresolved D. This CDR3 region has 13 residues. Germline V CDR1 and CDR2: ENHRY, SYGVKD. With 4 bases removed from V and 7 bases from J, the gap between germline ends came to 10 bases. CDR3 loop: CAISVQRFEKLFF. CDR3 DNA: TGTGCCATCAGTGTTCAAAGGTTTGAAAAACTGTTTTTT.

The V call is TRBV12-3 or TRBV12-4, the J call TRBJ1-6; no clear D gene. The V end was cut by 11 bases, the J end by 3 bases, with 8 bases between. This CDR3 has 12 residues. Here the CDR3 DNA reads TGTGCCTGCCGGAACTATAATTCACCCCTCCACTTT. Its protein is CACRNYNSPLHF.

To note about this clonotype: This may stem from a read error, because a much larger clone lies one nucleotide away. The rearrangement joins TRBV10-2 to TRBJ1-1, with D possibly TRBD1 on 5 matching bases. The CDR3 contains 14 residues. Per the germline V gene, CDR1 is WSHSY and CDR2 is SAAADI. Here the CDR3 reads CASSDSEGNTVAFF. CDR3 sequence (DNA): TGCGCCAGCAGTGACTCGGAGGGGAACACTGTAGCTTTCTTT.

V is TRBV9 and J is TRBJ2-3, with TRBD2 matching 7 bases. CDR1 and CDR2 from the germline V gene are SGDLS and YYNGEE. Trimming removed 0 bases from V and 0 bases from J; junction bases left unmatched: 4. The length of the CDR3 is 16 residues. In DNA, the CDR3 is TGTGCCAGCAGCGTAGGGCCTAGCGGTAGCACAGATACGCAGTATTTT. Its translation is CASSVGPSGSTDTQYF.

The J gene is TRBJ2-4, the V gene TRBV12-3 or TRBV12-4, with TRBD1 matching over 7 bases. The V and J ends lost 7 bases and 4 bases, in that order; junction bases with no gene match: 7. This CDR3 is 14 amino acids long. CDR3 nucleotide sequence: TGTGCCAGCACCTCGGGACAGATTAAAAACATTCAGTACTTC. It encodes CASTSGQIKNIQYF.

The chain couples TRBV6-1 to TRBJ2-3; maybe TRBD2 (6 bases). The V and J ends lost 6 bases and 2 bases respectively, with 12 bases between them. From germline, CDR1 is MNHNS and CDR2 SASEGT. CDR3 length: 14 residues. The CDR3 is CASRPTSYTDTQYF. CDR3 nucleotides: TGTGCCAGCAGACCGACTAGTTACACAGATACGCAGTATTTT.

CDR3 sequence (DNA): TGTGCCAGCAGCTTAGTAGAGAGCGGGGGCCTTAACTATGGCTACACCTTC. It encodes CASSLVESGGLNYGYTF. This chain joins TRBV7-9 and TRBJ1-2, with a weak D call TRBD1 (6 bases). V dropped 1 base and J dropped 1 base, with 16 bases sitting between them. The CDR3 is 17 amino acids. Germline CDR1 and CDR2: SEHNR and FQNEAQ (reference sequence).

This clonotype occurred a few times. The chain uses TRBV7-2 and TRBJ2-1; no reliable D call. The ends were cut back, 4 bases at V and 9 bases at J, with 13 bases in the middle. This CDR3 is 13 amino acids long. The germline gives CDR1 SGHTA, CDR2 FQGNSA. CDR3 sequence (DNA): TGTGCCAGCAGCTGGGATGCCCCCAGTGAGCAGTTCTTC. Amino acid sequence: CASSWDAPSEQFF.

The gene calls are TRBV20-1 and TRBJ2-6; TRBD1 matches at 9 bases. Unmatched junction bases numbered 4, after V lost 3 bases and J lost 1 base. CDR1 is DFQATT and CDR2 is SNEGSKA in the germline V gene (reference sequence). The CDR3 consists of 16 residues. The CDR3 bases are TGCAGTGCTAGCGGGACAGGGAAGTCTGGGGCCAACGTCCTGACTTTC. It codes for CSASGTGKSGANVLTF.

This clonotype was recorded a few times. The rearrangement joins TRBV7-7 to TRBJ2-1; D call uncertain. Trimming left V 4 bases short and J 7 bases short, with 14 bases between. The germline V gene encodes CDR1 SSHAT and CDR2 FNYEAQ (reference sequence). This CDR3 is built from 14 residues. The CDR3 here is CASSSDLSGNEQFF. CDR3 DNA sequence: TGTGCCAGCAGCTCAGATCTCAGTGGGAATGAGCAGTTCTTC.

In this sample, this clonotype turned up a few times. The chain couples TRBV2 to TRBJ2-1; 8 bases are shared with TRBD2. Germline CDR1 is SNHLY and CDR2 is FYNNEI. The trim removed 4 bases at V and 7 bases at J, leaving 9 bases unmatched. This CDR3 spans 15 amino acids. The CDR3 loop reads CASSGEAGGLNEQFF. The DNA for the CDR3 is TGTGCCAGCAGTGGAGAGGCGGGAGGTTTGAATGAGCAGTTCTTC.

Only a few counts were recorded for this clonotype. The chain combines TRBV12-3 or TRBV12-4 with TRBJ2-5; D is possibly TRBD2 (6 bases). This CDR3 has 15 residues. Deletions cut 3 bases from V and 0 bases from J, with 11 bases between. CDR3 coding DNA: TGTGCCAGCAGTTTTTCGGGCGGGGACCAAGAGACCCAGTACTTC. Translation: CASSFSGGDQETQYF.